A selection of T cell receptor beta chains follows, all from one sample in a study of T cell repertoires in cytomegalovirus infection. TCRdb redid the calling of the reads with MiXCR, one entry per CDR3 protein. The table records some 320,000 distinct CDR3 sequences, more than 8% of them present only once. The sequencing sample was made of PBMCs. The receptors originated from a human donor in good health (CMV status not recorded). Some clones in this sample may be carry-over from other donors' samples. Each CDR3 is given without its conserved first and last residue.

V gene	J gene	CDR3 protein
TRBV12-3/TRBV12-4	TRBJ2-2	ASSLGATGELF
TRBV7-2	TRBJ1-2	ASSLIGAYGYT
TRBV7-2	TRBJ2-7	ASSFILAGLDEQY
TRBV4-3	TRBJ2-3	ASSRVGEGQTDTQY
TRBV6-2/TRBV6-3	TRBJ2-5	ASSYSGQGRVETQY
TRBV18	TRBJ1-6	ASSPQGTGYNSPLH
TRBV20-1	TRBJ2-3	SARASYTDTQY
TRBV7-9	TRBJ2-1	ASSLYGSSYNEQF
TRBV7-2	TRBJ1-2	ASSFGRDYGYT
TRBV5-1	TRBJ2-7	ARGGPYEQY
TRBV28	TRBJ2-1	ASSSGTRSQQF
TRBV4-3	TRBJ2-2	ASSQVSGRAITGELF